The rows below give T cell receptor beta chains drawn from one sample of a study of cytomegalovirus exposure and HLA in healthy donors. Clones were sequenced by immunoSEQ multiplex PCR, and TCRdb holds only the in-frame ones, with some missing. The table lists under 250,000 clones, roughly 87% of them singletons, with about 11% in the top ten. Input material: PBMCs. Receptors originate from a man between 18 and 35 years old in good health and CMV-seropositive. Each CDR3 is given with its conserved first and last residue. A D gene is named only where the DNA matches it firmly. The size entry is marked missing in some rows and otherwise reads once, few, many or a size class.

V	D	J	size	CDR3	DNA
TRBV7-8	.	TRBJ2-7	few	CASSLRGDRIYEQYF	TGTGCCAGCAGCTTAAGGGGGGACCGAATCTACGAGCAGTACTTC
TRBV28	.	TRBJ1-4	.	CASSLPGTRREKLFF	TGTGCCAGCAGTTTACCCGGGACACGACGGGAAAAACTGTTTTTT
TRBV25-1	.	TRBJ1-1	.	CASRQALNTEAFF	TGTGCCAGCAGACAGGCCTTGAACACTGAAGCTTTCTTT
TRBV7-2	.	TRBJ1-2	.	CASSLGTPAGYTF	TGTGCCAGCAGCCTCGGGACGCCTGCAGGCTACACCTTC
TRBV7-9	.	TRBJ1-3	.	CASTLVAGRHGTGNTIYF	TGTGCCAGCACTTTAGTTGCTGGCCGTCATGGGACTGGAAACACCATATATTTT
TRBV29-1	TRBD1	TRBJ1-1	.	CSVDRANTEAFF	TGCAGCGTGGACAGGGCGAACACTGAAGCTTTCTTT
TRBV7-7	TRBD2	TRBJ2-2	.	CASSPAAGGAGELFF	TGTGCCAGCAGCCCGGCCGCGGGAGGTGCCGGGGAGCTGTTTTTT
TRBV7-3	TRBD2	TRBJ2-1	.	CASSSLAGVYNEQFF	TGTGCCAGCAGCTCACTAGCGGGAGTTTACAATGAGCAGTTCTTC
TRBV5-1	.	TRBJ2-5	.	CASAMAGGETQYF	TGCGCCAGTGCCATGGCGGGCGGGGAGACCCAGTACTTC
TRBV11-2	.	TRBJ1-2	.	CASSLGHNYGYTF	TGTGCCAGCAGCTTAGGACATAACTATGGCTACACCTTC
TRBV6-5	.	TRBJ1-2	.	CASSYSFSRGYTF	TGTGCCAGCAGTTACTCGTTCTCGCGCGGCTACACCTTC
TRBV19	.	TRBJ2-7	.	CASSRQVNSEQYF	TGTGCCAGTAGCAGACAGGTTAACTCAGAGCAGTACTTC
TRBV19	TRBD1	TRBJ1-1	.	CAISDPGQGTEAFF	TGTGCCATCTCTGATCCGGGACAGGGGACTGAAGCTTTCTTT
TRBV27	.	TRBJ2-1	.	CASSSIQAGEQFF	TGTGCCAGCAGTTCCATTCAGGCGGGTGAGCAGTTCTTC
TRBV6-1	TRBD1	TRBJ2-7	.	CASRDRGTYEQYF	TGTGCCAGCAGGGACAGGGGAACCTACGAGCAGTACTTC
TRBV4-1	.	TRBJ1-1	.	CASSQGEGTMNTEAFF	TGCGCCAGCAGCCAAGGGGAAGGGACAATGAACACTGAAGCTTTCTTT
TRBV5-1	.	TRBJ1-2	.	CASSSSGYGYTF	TGCGCCAGCAGCTCCTCAGGGTATGGCTACACCTTC
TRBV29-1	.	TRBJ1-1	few	CSAGPGAYGTEAFF	TGCAGCGCGGGGCCAGGGGCCTACGGGACTGAAGCTTTCTTT
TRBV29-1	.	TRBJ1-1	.	CSVEGGGAGTEAFF	TGCAGCGTTGAGGGAGGAGGGGCAGGCACTGAAGCTTTCTTT
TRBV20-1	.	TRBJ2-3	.	CSARFTDTQYF	TGCAGTGCTAGATTCACAGATACGCAGTATTTT
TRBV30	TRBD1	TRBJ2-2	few	CAWARGQGITGELFF	TGTGCCTGGGCTCGGGGACAGGGGATCACCGGGGAGCTGTTTTTT
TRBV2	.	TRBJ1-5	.	CASKARVGQPQHF	TGTGCCAGCAAGGCCAGGGTGGGTCAGCCCCAGCATTTT
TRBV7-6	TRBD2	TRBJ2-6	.	CASSERLAGAGANVLTF	TGTGCCAGCAGCGAGAGACTAGCGGGTGCTGGGGCCAACGTCCTGACTTTC
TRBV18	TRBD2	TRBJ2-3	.	CASSPLEAGPSTDTQYF	TGTGCCAGCTCACCATTGGAAGCGGGGCCAAGCACAGATACGCAGTATTTT
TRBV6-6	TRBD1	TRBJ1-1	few	CASSERRGIAEAFF	TGTGCCAGCAGTGAGCGCAGGGGGATCGCTGAAGCTTTCTTT
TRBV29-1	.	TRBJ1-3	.	CSVEGPHSGNTIYF	TGCAGCGTTGAGGGCCCGCACTCTGGAAACACCATATATTTT
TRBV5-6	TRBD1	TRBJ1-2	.	CASNIMGQGSGYGYTF	TGTGCCAGCAACATAATGGGACAGGGATCTGGCTATGGCTACACCTTC
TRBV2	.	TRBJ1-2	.	CASSDSLGVLGYTF	TGTGCCAGCAGTGATTCTTTGGGGGTTCTTGGCTACACCTTC
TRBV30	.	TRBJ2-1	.	CAWSESPGTNEQFF	TGTGCCTGGAGCGAAAGCCCCGGGACTAATGAGCAGTTCTTC
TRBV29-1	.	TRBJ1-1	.	CSGVTGQGEAFF	TGCAGCGGCGTGACAGGCCAGGGGGAAGCTTTCTTT
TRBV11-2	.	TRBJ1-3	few	CASSLGAVSGNTIYF	TGTGCCAGCAGCTTAGGGGCCGTCTCTGGAAACACCATATATTTT
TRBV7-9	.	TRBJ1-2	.	CASNPLSRNLYGYTF	TGTGCCAGCAACCCTTTGTCCAGAAACCTCTATGGCTACACCTTC
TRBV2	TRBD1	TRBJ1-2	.	CASRPNRGRGANYGYTF	TGTGCCAGCAGACCCAACAGGGGGCGAGGAGCTAACTATGGCTACACCTTC
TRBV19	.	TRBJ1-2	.	CASSIVDGNYGYTF	TGTGCCAGTAGTATAGTTGACGGAAACTATGGCTACACCTTC
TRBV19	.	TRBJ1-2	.	CASSISHITGRGGYTF	TGTGCCAGTAGTATATCCCATATTACAGGGAGAGGAGGCTACACCTTC
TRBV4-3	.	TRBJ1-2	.	CASSQVQGVNYGYTF	TGCGCCAGCAGCCAAGTCCAGGGTGTCAACTATGGCTACACCTTC
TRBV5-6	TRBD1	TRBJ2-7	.	CASSSVGTGYREQYF	TGTGCCAGCAGCTCCGTGGGGACAGGGTATAGAGAGCAGTACTTC
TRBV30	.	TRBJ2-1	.	CAWSPGLANEQFF	TGTGCCTGGAGTCCCGGCCTCGCAAATGAGCAGTTCTTC
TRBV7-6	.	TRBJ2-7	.	CASSSEQGRVSEQYF	TGTGCCAGCAGCTCAGAACAGGGCCGGGTTTCGGAGCAGTACTTC
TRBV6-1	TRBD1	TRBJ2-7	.	CASRKPGQGYEQYF	TGTGCCAGCAGAAAACCGGGACAGGGCTACGAGCAGTACTTC
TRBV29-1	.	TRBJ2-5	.	CSVNAELQETQYF	TGCAGCGTTAATGCGGAGCTTCAAGAGACCCAGTACTTC
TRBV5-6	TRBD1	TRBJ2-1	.	CASSWGQPYNEQFF	TGTGCCAGCAGCTGGGGACAGCCTTACAATGAGCAGTTCTTC
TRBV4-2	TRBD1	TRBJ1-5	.	CASSQDRQGINQPQHF	TGTGCCAGCAGCCAAGATCGACAGGGCATCAATCAGCCCCAGCATTTT
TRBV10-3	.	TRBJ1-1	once	CAISEKAWGTEAFF	TGTGCCATCAGTGAAAAGGCGTGGGGCACTGAAGCTTTCTTT
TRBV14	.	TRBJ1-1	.	CASSLVSMNTEAFF	TGTGCCAGCAGCCTGGTGTCAATGAACACTGAAGCTTTCTTT
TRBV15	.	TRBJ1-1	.	CATSRSSEAFF	TGTGCCACCAGCAGATCTTCGGAAGCTTTCTTT
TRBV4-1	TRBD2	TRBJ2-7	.	CASSQGLAGAYEQYF	TGCGCCAGCAGCCAGGGACTAGCGGGTGCCTACGAGCAGTACTTC
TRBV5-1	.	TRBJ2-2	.	CASSSRDSSNTGELFF	TGCGCCAGCAGCTCCCGGGACTCATCGAACACCGGGGAGCTGTTTTTT
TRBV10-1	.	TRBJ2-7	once	CATMFPGLCYEQYF	TGCGCCACCATGTTCCCAGGGCTCTGCTACGAGCAGTACTTC
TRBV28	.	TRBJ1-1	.	CASSLDNRWTEAFF	TGTGCCAGCAGTTTAGATAACAGGTGGACTGAAGCTTTCTTT
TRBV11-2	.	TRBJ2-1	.	CASSLVSVEQFF	TGTGCCAGCAGCTTAGTGTCTGTTGAGCAGTTCTTC
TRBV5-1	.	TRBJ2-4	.	CARVVGGAKNIQYF	TGCGCCAGGGTAGTGGGGGGAGCCAAAAACATTCAGTACTTC
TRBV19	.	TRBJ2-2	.	CASRVGENTGELFF	TGTGCCAGTAGGGTGGGTGAGAACACCGGGGAGCTGTTTTTT
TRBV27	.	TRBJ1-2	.	CASAVGFNYGYTF	TGTGCCAGCGCCGTAGGGTTTAACTATGGCTACACCTTC
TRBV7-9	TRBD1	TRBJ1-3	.	CASSFTGALSGNTIYF	TGTGCCAGCAGCTTCACAGGGGCACTTAGTGGAAACACCATATATTTT
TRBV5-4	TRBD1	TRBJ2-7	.	CASSSQGALYEQYF	TGTGCCAGCAGCTCTCAGGGGGCTCTCTACGAGCAGTACTTC
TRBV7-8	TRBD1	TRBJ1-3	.	CASSPDQGDAVDF	TGTGCCAGCAGCCCCGACCAGGGGGACGCGGTAGATTTT
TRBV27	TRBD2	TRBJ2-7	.	CASRPVAGGSYEQYF	TGTGCCAGCAGGCCCGTAGCGGGAGGTTCCTACGAGCAGTACTTC
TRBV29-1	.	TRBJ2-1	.	CSVGRNEQFF	TGCAGCGTTGGTCGGAATGAGCAGTTCTTC
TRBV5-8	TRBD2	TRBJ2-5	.	CASSSSGSRETQYF	TGTGCCAGCAGCTCTAGCGGGAGCCGTGAGACCCAGTACTTC